The text below deals with one T cell receptor beta chain. With 0 bases removed from V and 1 base from J, the gap between germline ends came to 13 bases. The germline V gene encodes CDR1 SGHRS and CDR2 YFSETQ. This CDR3 has 16 amino acids. The entry originates in a study of blood T cell repertoires in COVID-19. In the study's own analysis: Counts of nucleated cells, estimated from reference gene primer amplification, were obtained. TCRdb's copy holds only in-frame clones and misses some; the assay was immunoSEQ multiplex PCR. V, J and clone size derive from that table, while D and trimming were established from the DNA sequence. The repertoire holds 200,000 to 250,000 clones, with around 90% as singletons.

The chain recombines TRBV5-1 with TRBJ2-5; D possibly corresponds to TRBD1 (6 bases). The sample was PBMCs or T cells enriched from blood (not recorded which). This clonotype was sampled from a man aged 50-60 years who had been exposed to COVID-19. CDR3 coding DNA: TGCGCCAGCAGCTTGGATCCGCAGGGGACCCAAGAGACCCAGTACTTC. This codes for CASSLDPQGTQETQYF.